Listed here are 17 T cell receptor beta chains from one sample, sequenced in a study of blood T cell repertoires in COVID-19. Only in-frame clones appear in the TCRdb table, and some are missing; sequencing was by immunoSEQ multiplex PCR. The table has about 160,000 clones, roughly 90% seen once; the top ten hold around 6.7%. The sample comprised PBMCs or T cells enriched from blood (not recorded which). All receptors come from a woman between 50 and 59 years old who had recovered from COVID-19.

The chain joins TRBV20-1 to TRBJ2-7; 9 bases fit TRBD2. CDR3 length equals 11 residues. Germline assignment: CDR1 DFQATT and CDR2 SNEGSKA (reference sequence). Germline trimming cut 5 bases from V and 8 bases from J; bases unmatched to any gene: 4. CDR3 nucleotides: TGCAGTGCTCGACTAGCGGAGAAGCAGTACTTC. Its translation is CSARLAEKQYF.

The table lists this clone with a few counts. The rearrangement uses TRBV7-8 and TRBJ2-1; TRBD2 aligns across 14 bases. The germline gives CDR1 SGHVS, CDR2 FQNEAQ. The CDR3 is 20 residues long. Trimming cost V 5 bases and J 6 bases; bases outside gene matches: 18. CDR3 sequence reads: CASSLPGLAGVSSLSNEQFF. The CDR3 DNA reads TGTGCCAGCAGCCTACCGGGACTAGCGGGGGTCTCGTCCCTCTCCAATGAGCAGTTCTTC.

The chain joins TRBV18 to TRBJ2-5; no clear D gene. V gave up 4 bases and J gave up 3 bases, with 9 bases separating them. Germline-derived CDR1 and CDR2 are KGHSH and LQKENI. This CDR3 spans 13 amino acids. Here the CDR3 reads CASSRSAEETQYF. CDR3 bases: TGTGCCAGCTCACGGAGTGCAGAAGAGACCCAGTACTTC. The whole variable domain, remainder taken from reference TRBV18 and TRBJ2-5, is NAGVMQNPRHLVRRRGQEARLRCSPMKGHSHVYWYRQLPEEGLKFMVYLQKENIIDESGMPKERFSAEFPKEGPSILRIQQVVRGDSAAYFCASSRSAEETQYFGPGTRLLVL.

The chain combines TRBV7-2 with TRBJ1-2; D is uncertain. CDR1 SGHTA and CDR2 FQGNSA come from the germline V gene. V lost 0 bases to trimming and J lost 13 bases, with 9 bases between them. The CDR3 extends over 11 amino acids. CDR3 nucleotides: TGTGCCAGCAGCTTAGCTGTTTGGCTCACCTTC. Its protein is CASSLAVWLTF.

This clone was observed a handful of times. The CDR3 loop is CASGQGPRSNQPQHF. CDR3 coding DNA: TGTGCCAGCGGACAGGGACCTAGGAGCAATCAGCCCCAGCATTTT. V gene TRBV3-1 (or the pseudogene TRBV3-2) combines with J gene TRBJ1-5; 8 bases align to TRBD1. The CDR3 has 15 residues. From germline, CDR1 is LGHDT and CDR2 YNNKEL (reference sequence). Trimming at V came to 8 bases and at J to 1 base, leaving 7 bases not matched to a gene.

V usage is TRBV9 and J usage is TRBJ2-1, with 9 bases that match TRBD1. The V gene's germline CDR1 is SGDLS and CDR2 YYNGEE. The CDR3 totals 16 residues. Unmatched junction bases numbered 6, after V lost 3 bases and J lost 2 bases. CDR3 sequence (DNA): TGTGCCAGCAGCGCCCGGACAGGGGCGACCTACAATGAGCAGTTCTTC. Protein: CASSARTGATYNEQFF.

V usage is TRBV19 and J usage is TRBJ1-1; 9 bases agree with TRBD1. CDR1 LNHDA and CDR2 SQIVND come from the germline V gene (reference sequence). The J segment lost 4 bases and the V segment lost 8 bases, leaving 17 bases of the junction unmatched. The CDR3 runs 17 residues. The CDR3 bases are TGTGCCAGTCGCAAAAGTAACACAGGGGGCTGGGGCACTGAAGCTTTCTTT. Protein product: CASRKSNTGGWGTEAFF.

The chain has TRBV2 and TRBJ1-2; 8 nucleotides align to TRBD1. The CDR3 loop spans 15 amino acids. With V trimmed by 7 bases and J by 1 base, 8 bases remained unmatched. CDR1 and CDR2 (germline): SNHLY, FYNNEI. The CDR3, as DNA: TGTGCCAGCATATCGGGACAGGCGAGTAACTATGGCTACACCTTC. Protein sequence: CASISGQASNYGYTF.

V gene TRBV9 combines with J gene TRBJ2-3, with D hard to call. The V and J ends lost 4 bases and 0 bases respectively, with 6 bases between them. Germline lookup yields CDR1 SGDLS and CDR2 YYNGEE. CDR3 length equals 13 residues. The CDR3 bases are TGTGCCAGCAGCATACAAAGCACAGATACGCAGTATTTT. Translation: CASSIQSTDTQYF.

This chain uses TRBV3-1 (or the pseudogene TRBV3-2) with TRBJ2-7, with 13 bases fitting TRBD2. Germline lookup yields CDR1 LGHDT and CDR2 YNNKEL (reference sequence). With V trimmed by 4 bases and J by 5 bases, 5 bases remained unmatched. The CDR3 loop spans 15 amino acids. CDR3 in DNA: TGTGCCAGCAGCCGACTAGCGGGGGGTTCGAACGAGCAGTACTTC. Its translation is CASSRLAGGSNEQYF.

CDR3 DNA: TGTGCCAGCAGCGTAGACGGAGTAGCGGGGCCCTACGAGCAGTACTTC. Translated: CASSVDGVAGPYEQYF. The chain links TRBV9 to TRBJ2-7; 8 bases match TRBD2. CDR3 length equals 16 residues. Germline V gene lookup returns CDR1 SGDLS and CDR2 YYNGEE. V gave up 0 bases and J gave up 2 bases; unmatched junction bases: 7.

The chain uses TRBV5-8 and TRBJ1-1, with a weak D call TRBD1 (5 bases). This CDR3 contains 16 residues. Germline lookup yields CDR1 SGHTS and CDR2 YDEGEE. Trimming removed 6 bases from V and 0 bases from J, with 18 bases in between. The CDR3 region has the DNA TGTGCCAGCAAGCTTGGGATGGGGGGGATGAACACTGAAGCTTTCTTT. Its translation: CASKLGMGGMNTEAFF.

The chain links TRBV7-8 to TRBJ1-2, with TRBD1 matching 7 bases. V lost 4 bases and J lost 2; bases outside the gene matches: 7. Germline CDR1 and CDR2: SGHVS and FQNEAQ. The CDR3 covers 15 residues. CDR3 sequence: CASSSPEGANYGYTF. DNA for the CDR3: TGTGCCAGCAGCTCACCAGAGGGGGCAAACTATGGCTACACCTTC.

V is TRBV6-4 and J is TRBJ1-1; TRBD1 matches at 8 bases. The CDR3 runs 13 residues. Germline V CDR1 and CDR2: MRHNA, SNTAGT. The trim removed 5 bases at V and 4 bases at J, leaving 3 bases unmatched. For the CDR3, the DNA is TGTGCCAGCAGTAAGACAGGGGCCACTGAAGCTTTCTTT. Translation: CASSKTGATEAFF.

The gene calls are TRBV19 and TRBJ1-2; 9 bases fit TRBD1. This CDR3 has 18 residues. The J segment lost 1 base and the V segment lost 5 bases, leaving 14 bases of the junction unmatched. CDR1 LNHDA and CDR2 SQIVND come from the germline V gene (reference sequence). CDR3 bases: TGTGCCAGTAGTCCCTCCGCGGGACAGGGATTCATTAACTATGGCTACACCTTC. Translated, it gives CASSPSAGQGFINYGYTF.

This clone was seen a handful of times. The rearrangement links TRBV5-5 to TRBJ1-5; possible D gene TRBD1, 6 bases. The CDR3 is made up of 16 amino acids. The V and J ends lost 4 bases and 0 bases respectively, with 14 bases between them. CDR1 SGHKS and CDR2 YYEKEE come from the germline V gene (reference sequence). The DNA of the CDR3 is TGTGCCAGCAGCCCCCGGACAGATACTAGCAATCAGCCCCAGCATTTT. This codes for CASSPRTDTSNQPQHF.

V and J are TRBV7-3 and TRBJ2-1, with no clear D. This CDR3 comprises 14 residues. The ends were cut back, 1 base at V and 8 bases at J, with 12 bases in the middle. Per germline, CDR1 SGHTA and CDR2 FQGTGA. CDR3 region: CASSLSGLQDEQFF. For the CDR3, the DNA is TGTGCCAGCAGCTTAAGTGGGCTGCAGGATGAGCAGTTCTTC.